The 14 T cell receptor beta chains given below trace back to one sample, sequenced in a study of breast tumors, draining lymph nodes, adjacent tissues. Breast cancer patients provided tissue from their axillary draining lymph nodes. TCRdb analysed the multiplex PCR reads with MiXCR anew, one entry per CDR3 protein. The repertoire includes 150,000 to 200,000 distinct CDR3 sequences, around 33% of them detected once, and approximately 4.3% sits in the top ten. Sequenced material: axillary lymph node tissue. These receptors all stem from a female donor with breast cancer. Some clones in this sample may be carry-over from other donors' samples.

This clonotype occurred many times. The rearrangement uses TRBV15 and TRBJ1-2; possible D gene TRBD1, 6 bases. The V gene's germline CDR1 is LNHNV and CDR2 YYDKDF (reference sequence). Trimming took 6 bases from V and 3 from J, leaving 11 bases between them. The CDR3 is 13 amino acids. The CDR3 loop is CATSPGADYGYTF. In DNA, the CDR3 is TGTGCCACCAGTCCAGGGGCCGACTATGGCTACACCTTC.

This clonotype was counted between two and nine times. The CDR3 loop is CASRLRQENTGELFF. Here the CDR3 DNA reads TGTGCCAGCAGACTCCGACAGGAGAACACCGGGGAGCTGTTTTTT. This sequence joins TRBV7-9 and TRBJ2-2, with D possibly matching TRBD1 (6 bases). Germline V lookup: CDR1 SEHNR, CDR2 FQNEAQ (reference sequence). CDR3 length: 15 amino acids. V shed 6 bases and J shed 1 base, with 12 bases lying between them.

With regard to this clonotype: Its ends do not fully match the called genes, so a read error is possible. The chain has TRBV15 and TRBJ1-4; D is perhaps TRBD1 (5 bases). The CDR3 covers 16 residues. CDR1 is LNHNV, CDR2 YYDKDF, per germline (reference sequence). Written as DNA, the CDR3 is TGTACCACCAGCAGGTTCGGGGGGTTAGCTAATGAAAAACTGTTTTTT. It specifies CTTSRFGGLANEKLFF.

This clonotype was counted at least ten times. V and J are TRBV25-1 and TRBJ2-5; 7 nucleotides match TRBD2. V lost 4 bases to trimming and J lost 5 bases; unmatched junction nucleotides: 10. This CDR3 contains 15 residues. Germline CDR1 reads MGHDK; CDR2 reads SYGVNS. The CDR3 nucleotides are TGTGCCAGCAGTGGGGGGGGGTCCGCAAGGGAGACCCAGTACTTC. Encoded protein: CASSGGGSARETQYF.

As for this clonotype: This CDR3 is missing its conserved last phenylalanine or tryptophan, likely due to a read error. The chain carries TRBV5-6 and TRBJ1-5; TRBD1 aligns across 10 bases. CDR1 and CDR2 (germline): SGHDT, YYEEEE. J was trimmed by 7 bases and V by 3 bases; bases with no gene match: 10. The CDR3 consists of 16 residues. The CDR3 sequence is CASSYGTGDGGQPQHL. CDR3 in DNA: TGTGCCAGCAGCTACGGGACAGGGGATGGTGGACAGCCCCAGCATCTT.

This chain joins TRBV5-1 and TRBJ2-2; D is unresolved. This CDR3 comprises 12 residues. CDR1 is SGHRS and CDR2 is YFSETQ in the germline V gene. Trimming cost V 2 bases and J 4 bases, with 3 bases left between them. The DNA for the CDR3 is TGCGCCAGCAGCTTTCGCACCGGGGAGCTGTTTTTT. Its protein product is CASSFRTGELFF.

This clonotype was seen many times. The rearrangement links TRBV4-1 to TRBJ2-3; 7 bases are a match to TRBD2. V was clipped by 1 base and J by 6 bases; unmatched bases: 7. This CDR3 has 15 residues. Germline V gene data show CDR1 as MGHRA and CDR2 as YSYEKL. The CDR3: CASSQGAGAGDTQYF. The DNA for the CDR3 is TGCGCCAGCAGCCAAGGGGCGGGAGCGGGGGATACGCAGTATTTT.

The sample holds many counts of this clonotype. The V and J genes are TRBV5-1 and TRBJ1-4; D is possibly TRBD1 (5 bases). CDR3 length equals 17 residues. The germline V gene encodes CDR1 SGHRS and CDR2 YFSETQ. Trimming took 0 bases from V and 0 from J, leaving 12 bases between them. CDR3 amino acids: CASSLGGAHTTNEKLFF. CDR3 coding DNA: TGCGCCAGCAGCTTGGGTGGGGCCCACACAACTAATGAAAAACTGTTTTTT.

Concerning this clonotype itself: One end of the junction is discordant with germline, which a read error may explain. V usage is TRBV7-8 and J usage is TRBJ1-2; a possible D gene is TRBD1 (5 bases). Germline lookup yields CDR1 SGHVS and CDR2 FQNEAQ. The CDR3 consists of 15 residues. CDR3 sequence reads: CASSLDRGVDYGYPF. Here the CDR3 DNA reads TGTGCCAGCAGCTTAGATCGGGGGGTAGACTATGGCTACCCCTTC. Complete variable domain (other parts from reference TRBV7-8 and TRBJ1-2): GAGVSQSPRYKVAKRGQDVALRCDPISGHVSLFWYQQALGQGPEFLTYFQNEAQLDKSGLPSDRFFAERPEGSVSTLKIQRTQQEDSAVYLCASSLDRGVDYGYPFGSGTRLTVV.

DNA of the CDR3: TGTGCCAGCAGTTTATCGGCCAAACTGTTTTTT. Translation gives CASSLSAKLFF. The chain carries TRBV12-3 or TRBV12-4 and TRBJ1-4; D not resolved. There are 11 residues in the CDR3. V lost 2 bases and J 11 bases, leaving 6 bases between the germline ends.

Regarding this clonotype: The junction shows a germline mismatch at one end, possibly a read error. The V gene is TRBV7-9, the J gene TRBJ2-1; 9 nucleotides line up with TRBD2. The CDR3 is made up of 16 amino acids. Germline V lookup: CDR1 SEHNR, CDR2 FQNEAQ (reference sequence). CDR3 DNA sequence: TGTGCCAGCACCTCTAAGGCGGGAGGGTCCTACAATGAGCCGTCCTTC. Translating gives CASTSKAGGSYNEPSF.

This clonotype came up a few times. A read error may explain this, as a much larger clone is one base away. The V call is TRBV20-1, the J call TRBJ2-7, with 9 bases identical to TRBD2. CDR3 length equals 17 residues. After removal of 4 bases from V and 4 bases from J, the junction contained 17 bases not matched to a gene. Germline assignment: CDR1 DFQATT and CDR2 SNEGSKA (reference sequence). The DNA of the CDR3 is TGCAGTGCTAAAACACGCCGGACTAGCGCGATAGATTACGAGCAGTACTTC. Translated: CSAKTRRTSAIDYEQYF.

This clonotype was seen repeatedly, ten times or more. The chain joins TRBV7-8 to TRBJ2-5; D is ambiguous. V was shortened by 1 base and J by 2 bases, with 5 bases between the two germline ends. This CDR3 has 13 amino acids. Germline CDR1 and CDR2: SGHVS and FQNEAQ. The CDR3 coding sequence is TGTGCCAGCAGCTTAGTCAGGCAAGAGACCCAGTACTTC. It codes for CASSLVRQETQYF.

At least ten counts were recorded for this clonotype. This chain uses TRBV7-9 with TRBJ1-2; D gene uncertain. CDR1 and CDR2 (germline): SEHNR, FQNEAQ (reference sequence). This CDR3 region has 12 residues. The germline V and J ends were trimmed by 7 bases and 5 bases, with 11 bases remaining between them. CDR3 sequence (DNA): TGTGCCAGCACCCCGGGAGGGTATGGCTACACCTTC. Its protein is CASTPGGYGYTF.